These 17 T cell receptor beta chains were sequenced from one sample in a study of blood T cells in healthy people across ages. A second about 6 to 12 cycle PCR used barcoded and J-beta primers. Via MiXCR, TCRdb re-called the 5' RACE reads, giving one row per CDR3 protein. The data contain roughly 800,000 distinct CDR3 sequences, roughly 50% of them singletons. Specimen: blood. The source is a man aged 25-45 years in good health.

This clonotype appeared once. This rearrangement joins TRBV10-3 to TRBJ1-1; 8 nucleotides agree with TRBD1. V was pared by 6 bases and J by 5 bases, with 5 bases of the junction left unmatched. CDR1 ENHRY and CDR2 SYGVKD come from the germline V gene. The CDR3 spans 13 residues. CDR3 in DNA: TGTGCCATCAGGATACAGGGGGGAACTGAAGCTTTCTTT. Translated: CAIRIQGGTEAFF.

The V call is TRBV11-2, the J call TRBJ2-3; tentative D call: TRBD2 (5 bases). The length of the CDR3 is 15 residues. Trimming shortened V by 5 bases and J by 1 base, and 13 bases separated the two germline ends. Germline CDR1 and CDR2: SGHAT and FQNNGV. Here the CDR3 reads CASSLMGSGTDTQYF. The DNA of the CDR3 is TGTGCCAGCAGCCTAATGGGGAGTGGCACAGATACGCAGTATTTT.

Worth noting for this clonotype: Germline is not matched at one junction end, which may reflect a read error. This rearrangement joins TRBV3-1 to TRBJ2-1; unclear D gene. The CDR3 has 16 residues. Germline V gives CDR1 LGHDT, CDR2 YNNKEL (reference sequence). The CDR3 protein is CASSPRSIGAYNEQFF. CDR3 in DNA: TGTGCCAGCAGCCCTCGGTCGATCGGAGCCTACAATGAACAGTTCTTC.

V usage is TRBV6-5 and J usage is TRBJ2-5; 11 bases line up with TRBD2. With 5 bases clipped from V and 11 bases from J, the junction kept 7 bases outside the gene matches. CDR1 and CDR2 (germline): MNHEY, SVGAGI. The CDR3 is made up of 13 amino acids. CDR3 residues: CASSPTSGRAQYF. The CDR3 DNA follows: TGTGCCAGCAGTCCTACTAGCGGGAGAGCGCAGTACTTC.

This clonotype has just a few counts. The chain uses TRBV7-2 and TRBJ2-7, with 9 nucleotides matching TRBD1. Germline lookup yields CDR1 SGHTA and CDR2 FQGNSA. There are 14 residues in the CDR3. The V gene end was trimmed by 2 bases and the J gene end by 3 bases; junction bases not matched to a gene: 2. Here the CDR3 reads CASSLRGQGYEQYF. As DNA, the CDR3 is TGTGCCAGCAGCTTACGGGGACAGGGCTACGAGCAGTACTTC.

The chain is built from TRBV4-1 and TRBJ1-2; D unresolved. Germline assignment: CDR1 MGHRA and CDR2 YSYEKL. V dropped 3 bases and J dropped 0 bases, with 14 bases sitting between them. The CDR3 totals 16 residues. CDR3 in DNA: TGCGCCAGCAGCCAGGCAACAGCAAGCCCTAACTATGGCTACACCTTC. Its translation is CASSQATASPNYGYTF.

The gene calls are TRBV30 and TRBJ1-2, with D uncertain. The CDR3 is 10 residues long. With 3 bases removed from V and 8 bases from J, the gap between germline ends came to 7 bases. Germline values: CDR1 GTSNPN, CDR2 SVGIG (reference sequence). CDR3 amino acids: CAWRSDGYTF. DNA for the CDR3: TGTGCCTGGAGAAGTGACGGCTACACCTTC.

The rearrangement uses TRBV5-1 and TRBJ2-7; 8 bases are a match to TRBD2. TRBJ2-5 explains the end of the DNA better; the J call may be wrong. CDR1 and CDR2 from the germline V gene are SGHRS and YFSETQ. CDR3 size: 13 residues. The DNA for the CDR3 is TGCGCCAGCAGCGTGACTAGCGCCGAGACCCAGTACTTC. Translation gives CASSVTSAETQYF.

The table lists this clonotype with a few counts. This chain joins TRBV14 and TRBJ2-7; perhaps TRBD2 as D (6 bases). Trimming left V 5 bases short and J 3 bases short, with 11 bases between. This CDR3 has 13 amino acids. CDR1 is SGHDN and CDR2 is FVKESK in the germline V gene. The CDR3 protein is CASSAGPYYEQYF. CDR3 DNA: TGTGCCAGCAGCGCGGGACCCTACTACGAGCAGTACTTC.

The DNA for the CDR3 is TGTGCCAGCAGTGGGGCCGGGGGAAAAGAGACCCAGTACTTC. This codes for CASSGAGGKETQYF. The chain recombines TRBV6-5 with TRBJ2-5; a weak D match, TRBD2 (6 bases). The CDR3 covers 14 residues. V was pared by 5 bases and J by 3 bases, with 13 bases between. The germline gives CDR1 MNHEY, CDR2 SVGAGI.

The chain combines TRBV5-1 with TRBJ2-2, with D perhaps assigned TRBD1 or TRBD2 (6 bases each). The V and J ends lost 4 bases and 10 bases respectively, with 23 bases between them. The germline CDR1 and CDR2 sequences are SGHRS and YFSETQ. The CDR3 has 16 amino acids. As DNA, the CDR3 is TGCGCCAGCAGCACCCGCGGCGGGACAAAAAATGTGGAGCTGTTTTTT. Its translation: CASSTRGGTKNVELFF. Together with reference TRBV5-1 and TRBJ2-2, the CDR3 gives the full variable domain: KAGVTQTPRYLIKTRGQQVTLSCSPISGHRSVSWYQQTPGQGLQFLFEYFSETQRNKGNFPGRFSGRQFSNSRSEMNVSTLELGDSALYLCASSTRGGTKNVELFFGEGSRLTVL.

The DNA for the CDR3 is TGTGCCAGCAGGCCGACAGGCGGGGATCAGCCCCAGCATTTT. This codes for CASRPTGGDQPQHF. The chain recombines TRBV6-6 with TRBJ1-5; a possible D gene is TRBD1 (6 bases). Deletions cut 6 bases from V and 5 bases from J, with 14 bases between. Germline CDR1 reads MNHNY; CDR2 reads SVGAGI (reference sequence). This CDR3 has 14 residues.

The chain links TRBV3-1 to TRBJ2-1; 7 bases are shared with TRBD1. This CDR3 is 16 amino acids long. V lost 4 bases, J lost 2 bases, and 8 bases stayed unmatched. CDR1 LGHDT and CDR2 YNNKEL come from the germline V gene (reference sequence). The CDR3 loop reads CASSPRDSYPYNEQFF. In nucleotides, the CDR3 is TGTGCCAGCAGCCCCCGGGACAGTTATCCCTACAATGAGCAGTTCTTC.

Comment on this clonotype: The junction does not match germline at one end; this may be a read error. The chain employs TRBV29-1 and TRBJ1-1; D remains unclear. The CDR3 extends over 13 amino acids. CDR1 SQVTM and CDR2 ANQGSEA come from the germline V gene. The CDR3 DNA reads TGCGGCGTCACGACCGCGGCCAACACTGAAGCTTTCTTT. Translated, it gives CGVTTAANTEAFF.

The CDR3 sequence: CSASGTSNYGYTF. Written as DNA, the CDR3 is TGCAGTGCTTCGGGGACATCTAACTATGGCTACACCTTC. V gene TRBV20-1 combines with J gene TRBJ1-2, with D possibly matching TRBD1 (6 bases). V was cut by 5 bases and J by 0 bases, with 10 bases left in between. The CDR3 spans 13 residues. Germline CDR1 DFQATT, CDR2 SNEGSKA (reference sequence).

The chain carries TRBV6-6 and TRBJ1-2; D is perhaps TRBD1 (5 bases). V lost 5 bases, J lost 0 bases, and 10 bases lay in between. This CDR3 contains 14 residues. Germline V gene lookup returns CDR1 MNHNY and CDR2 SVGAGI (reference sequence). CDR3 bases: TGTGCCAGCAGTCCCCGGGGGTCTAACTATGGCTACACCTTC. It specifies CASSPRGSNYGYTF.

The rearrangement links TRBV27 to TRBJ2-7, with 7 bases that match TRBD2. The CDR3 runs 15 residues. Looked up from germline, CDR1 is MNHEY and CDR2 is SMNVEV (reference sequence). V lost 6 bases, J lost 5 bases, and 13 bases stayed unmatched. The CDR3 DNA reads TGTGCCAGCAGCGAATGGGGAGGGAGGGCCGACGAGCAGTACTTC. The encoded protein is CASSEWGGRADEQYF.